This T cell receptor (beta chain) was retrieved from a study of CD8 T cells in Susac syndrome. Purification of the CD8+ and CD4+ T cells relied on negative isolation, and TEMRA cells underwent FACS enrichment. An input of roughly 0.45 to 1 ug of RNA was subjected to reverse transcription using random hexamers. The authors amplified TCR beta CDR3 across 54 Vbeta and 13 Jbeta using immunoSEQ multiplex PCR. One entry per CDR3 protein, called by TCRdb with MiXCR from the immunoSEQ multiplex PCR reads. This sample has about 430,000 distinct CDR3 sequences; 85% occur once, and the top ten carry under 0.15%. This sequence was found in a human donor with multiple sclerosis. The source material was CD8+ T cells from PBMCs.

CDR3 DNA: TGTGCCAGCAGCGTAGAGAAAGGGGGGGACTATGGCTACACCTTC. This encodes CASSVEKGGDYGYTF. The chain carries TRBV9 and TRBJ1-2; TRBD1 is a possible D gene (6 bases). The ends were cut back, 0 bases at V and 3 bases at J, with 12 bases in the middle. From germline, CDR1 is SGDLS and CDR2 YYNGEE. The CDR3 is made up of 15 amino acids. The variable domain in full, completed from reference TRBV9 and TRBJ1-2, reads DSGVTQTPKHLITATGQRVTLRCSPRSGDLSVYWYQQSLDQGLQFLIQYYNGEERAKGNILERFSAQQFPDLHSELNLSSLELGDSALYFCASSVEKGGDYGYTFGSGTRLTVV.